This T cell receptor (beta chain) was captured in a study of shared clonotypes between healthy human individuals. Trimming pared 7 bases from V and 7 bases from J, leaving 9 bases between. Germline-derived CDR1 and CDR2 are MNHNY and SVGAGI (reference sequence). There are 11 residues in the CDR3. A note on this clone: Its antigen is as yet unknown.

Study results and caveats: Naive subsets generally had larger estimated richness than memory subsets.

In the original processing: ImmunoSEQ output held junction-only sequences without quality scores, so filtering differed. Data came from immunoSEQ multiplex PCR; TCRdb stores just in-frame clones and leaves some out. V and J calls and clone size are given by that table; D and trimming were obtained from the DNA. The sample has approximately 2,000,000 clones, less than 95% seen once. The donors, all of them Caucasian adults, lived in Nashville, Tennessee. This chain joins TRBV6-6 and TRBJ2-3; D might be TRBD1 (6 bases). Sequenced sample: naive CD4+ T cells from PBMCs. The subset denotes: CD45RA+ positively selected. The TCR sequence derives from a man younger than 30 in good health. Some clones in this sample may be carry-over from other donors' samples. The CDR3 region is CASTDRYTQYF. CDR3 bases: TGTGCCAGCACCGACAGGTATACGCAGTATTTT.